This is a list of T cell receptor beta chains from one sample in a study of T cell repertoires in cytomegalovirus infection. A single record per CDR3 protein comes from TCRdb applying MiXCR to the reads. The sample includes some 450,000 distinct CDR3 sequences, roughly 31% seen only once; the top ten take 12% to 15%. Sequenced: PBMCs. These receptors all come from a human donor in good health (CMV status not recorded). Some clones in this sample may be carry-over from other donors' samples. CDR3s include the opening cysteine and the closing phenylalanine or tryptophan. The D gene is left open where the match is weak. Not every row has a clone size; where given, it reads once, few, many or a size class.

v_call	j_call	clone_size	d_call	cdr3_nt	cdr3_aa
TRBV7-2	TRBJ1-6	many	-	TGTGCCAGCAGCTTAGGGATGGCCCCGAACTCACCCCTCCACTTT	CASSLGMAPNSPLHF
TRBV12-3/TRBV12-4	TRBJ2-2	-	TRBD2	TGTGCCAGCAGTAAGGAGCGGGGGGTCCTGAACACCGGGGAGCTGTTTTTT	CASSKERGVLNTGELFF
TRBV7-4	TRBJ1-1	-	TRBD1	TGTGCCAGCAGCGAAGGGCAGGGGGCCACTGAAGCTTTCTTT	CASSEGQGATEAFF
TRBV12-3/TRBV12-4	TRBJ1-5	few	TRBD1	TGTGCCAGCAGTGACCGGACAGGGGCCAACAATCAGCCCCAGCATTTT	CASSDRTGANNQPQHF
TRBV20-1	TRBJ1-1	few	-	TGCAGTGCTAGAGATCTCAGGCTGAACACTGAAGCTTTCTTT	CSARDLRLNTEAFF
TRBV28	TRBJ1-1	few	-	TGTGCCAGCAGTTTGCTGGCAGAAGAAGCTTTCTTT	CASSLLAEEAFF
TRBV12-3/TRBV12-4	TRBJ1-2	-	-	TGTGCCAGCAGCATCCCCGGGGGGGACTATGGCTACACCTTC	CASSIPGGDYGYTF
TRBV2	TRBJ1-5	-	-	TGTGCCAGCGGTGGGGGAGCGGATCAGCCCCAGCATTTT	CASGGGADQPQHF
TRBV19	TRBJ1-1	-	-	TGTGCCAGTAGTATAGCCACGGCGGCAAACACTGAAGCTTTCTTT	CASSIATAANTEAFF
TRBV7-7	TRBJ2-6	few	-	TGTGCCAGCAGCCCCCTCGGCGGCCATCTGACGTCCAACGTCCTGACTTTC	CASSPLGGHLTSNVLTF
TRBV28	TRBJ1-4	many	TRBD1	TGTGCCAGCAGTTTATTGGTTGCAGGGGGGGGAGAAAAACTGTTTTTT	CASSLLVAGGGEKLFF
TRBV6-5	TRBJ2-2	few	-	TGTGCCAGTTCTCCTTTGGGTTTAAGGGCCGGGGAGCTGTTTTTT	CASSPLGLRAGELFF
TRBV19	TRBJ1-1	-	-	TGTGCCAGTAGTAACCACAGGAACACTGAAGCTTTCTTT	CASSNHRNTEAFF
TRBV18	TRBJ1-4	few	-	TGTGCCAGCTCACCGGGGGTTGCTAATGAAAAACTGTTTTTT	CASSPGVANEKLFF
TRBV4-2	TRBJ2-1	few	TRBD1	TGTGCCAGCAGCCCCTCGGGACAGGGGGCTCGGGAGCAGTTCTTC	CASSPSGQGAREQFF
TRBV6-1	TRBJ2-7	few	-	TGTGCCAGCATCCCTGGAATTCCAGGAGGGTACGAGCAGTACTTC	CASIPGIPGGYEQYF
TRBV10-2	TRBJ2-1	few	-	TGCGCCAGCAGGAATCCGACGACGAATGAGCAGTTCTTC	CASRNPTTNEQFF
TRBV19	TRBJ2-7	-	-	TGTGCCAGTAGTATGAGTGGGGAGCAGTACTTC	CASSMSGEQYF
TRBV2	TRBJ2-3	-	TRBD2	TGTGCCAGCAGGGGCCCCCAGCGGGGGAAGGTGGGAGATACGCAGTATTTT	CASRGPQRGKVGDTQYF
TRBV6-5	TRBJ2-2	few	TRBD1	TGTGCCAGCAATCTCAGGGGGCGAACCGGGGAGCTGTTTTTT	CASNLRGRTGELFF
TRBV6-5	TRBJ2-5	-	TRBD1	TGTGCCAGCAGTCTTCAAGACAGGGCTGGGGAGACCCAGTACTTC	CASSLQDRAGETQYF
TRBV10-3	TRBJ2-1	few	TRBD2	TGTGCCATCAGCCCTAGCGGGGGGGCTTCGAATGAGCAGTTCTTC	CAISPSGGASNEQFF
TRBV4-1	TRBJ1-1	few	-	TGCGCCAGCAGCCGAGACCCCGGACAACCAGCTTTCTTT	CASSRDPGQPAFF
TRBV5-1	TRBJ2-1	-	TRBD2	TGCGCCTGCGGAAGAATAGCGGGGCCCTCTCGCAATGAGCAGTTCTTC	CACGRIAGPSRNEQFF
TRBV6-2/TRBV6-3	TRBJ1-1	many	-	TGTGCCAGCAGTTACGAGAGGGGAGGGCCGAACACTGAAGCTTTCTTT	CASSYERGGPNTEAFF
TRBV5-1	TRBJ2-7	few	-	TGCGCCAGCAGCGACCCGGGGAAGAAAAGGGAGGAGCAGTACTTC	CASSDPGKKREEQYF
TRBV11-2	TRBJ2-3	few	TRBD2	TGTGCCAGCAGCTTTTCGAGCGGGGGGGTTGGTGGCACAGATACGCAGTATTTT	CASSFSSGGVGGTDTQYF
TRBV28	TRBJ1-2	few	TRBD1	TGTGCCAGCAGTACCCCCACAGGGGAATATGGCTACACCTTC	CASSTPTGEYGYTF
TRBV19	TRBJ1-1	-	-	TGTGCCAGTAGTTGGAGGGGGACTGAAGCTTTCTTT	CASSWRGTEAFF
TRBV7-6	TRBJ1-5	many	-	TGTGCCAGCAGCCCGGACACGGGGGAATTGAAGCCCCAGCATTTT	CASSPDTGELKPQHF
TRBV7-6	TRBJ2-1	many	-	TGTGCCAGCAGCGCGAACGGGGGTTACAATGAGCAGTTCTTC	CASSANGGYNEQFF
TRBV7-2	TRBJ1-5	many	-	TGTGCCAGCAGCTTTACCAGACCGTCCGGCCTTAATCAGCCCCAGCATTTT	CASSFTRPSGLNQPQHF
TRBV25-1	TRBJ2-5	many	TRBD2	TGTGCCAGCAGTAGACTAGCGGAAGAGACCCAGTACTTC	CASSRLAEETQYF
TRBV7-2	TRBJ2-5	many	-	TGTGCCAGCAGCTTAATGGCAGGGGCCCAGTACTTC	CASSLMAGAQYF
TRBV3-1	TRBJ1-4	-	-	TGTGCCAGCAGCCAGGAGCGGGGGGCGAGGTTGGAAAAACTGTTTTTT	CASSQERGARLEKLFF
TRBV5-1	TRBJ1-1	-	-	TGCGCCAGCAGCACCGGCCCGGGGGATCGCGCTTTCTTT	CASSTGPGDRAFF
TRBV19	TRBJ2-7	-	TRBD2	TGTGCCAGTACGCTCGGGACGGGGGACTACGAGCATTACTTC	CASTLGTGDYEHYF
TRBV5-1	TRBJ2-1	-	-	TGCGCCAGCCGCTTGGACGGGGGTTGTGAGCCGTTCTTC	CASRLDGGCEPFF
TRBV7-9	TRBJ1-2	-	-	TGTGCCAGCAGCTTAGGGTCTGCGAGGAGTAACTATGGCTACACCTTC	CASSLGSARSNYGYTF
TRBV5-4	TRBJ2-7	-	TRBD1	TGTGCCAGCAGCTTGATGACAGGGGGCTACGAGCAGTACTTC	CASSLMTGGYEQYF
TRBV7-6	TRBJ1-1	-	-	TGTGCCAGCAGCTTAAACGGGAACCCTGAATCTTTATTT	CASSLNGNPESLF
TRBV7-2	TRBJ2-3	many	-	TGTGCCAGCAGCTTAGACGGCCCCACAGATACGCAGTATTTT	CASSLDGPTDTQYF
TRBV3-1	TRBJ2-2	once	-	TGTGCCAGCAGCCAATCCCTAAACACCGGGGAGCTGTTTTTT	CASSQSLNTGELFF
TRBV7-8	TRBJ2-7	many	TRBD1	TGTGCCAGCAGCTGGGCGACAGGGATCTCCTACGAGCAGTACTTC	CASSWATGISYEQYF